This record covers a single T cell receptor beta chain. Its antigen remains unidentified. The data are from a study of OX40 agonist ivuxolimab in advanced cancers. Study-wide results and limits: Both blood CD4+ and CD8+ T cells showed clonal growth by week 6 at 0.1 to 3.0 mg/kg.

The CDR3 is 15 amino acids. Germline V gene lookup returns CDR1 MNHEY and CDR2 SVGAGI. The V end lost 5 bases, the J end lost 6 bases, and 16 bases lay between the germline ends. Here immunoSEQ multiplex PCR was the method, and the copy in TCRdb shows in-frame clones only, minus some. The profile shows about 60,000 clones, 65% to 90% of them singletons. The specimen was CD4+ or CD8+ T cells sorted from blood, collected in a trial of the OX40 agonist ivuxolimab. The origin of this receptor is an adult with an advanced solid tumor such as melanoma, head and neck, liver or kidney cancer. V gene TRBV6-5 combines with J gene TRBJ1-4; D possibly corresponds to TRBD1 (5 bases). The CDR3 DNA reads TGTGCCAGCAGTCGAAAGGGACTACGGGATGAAAAACTGTTTTTT. Translating gives CASSRKGLRDEKLFF.